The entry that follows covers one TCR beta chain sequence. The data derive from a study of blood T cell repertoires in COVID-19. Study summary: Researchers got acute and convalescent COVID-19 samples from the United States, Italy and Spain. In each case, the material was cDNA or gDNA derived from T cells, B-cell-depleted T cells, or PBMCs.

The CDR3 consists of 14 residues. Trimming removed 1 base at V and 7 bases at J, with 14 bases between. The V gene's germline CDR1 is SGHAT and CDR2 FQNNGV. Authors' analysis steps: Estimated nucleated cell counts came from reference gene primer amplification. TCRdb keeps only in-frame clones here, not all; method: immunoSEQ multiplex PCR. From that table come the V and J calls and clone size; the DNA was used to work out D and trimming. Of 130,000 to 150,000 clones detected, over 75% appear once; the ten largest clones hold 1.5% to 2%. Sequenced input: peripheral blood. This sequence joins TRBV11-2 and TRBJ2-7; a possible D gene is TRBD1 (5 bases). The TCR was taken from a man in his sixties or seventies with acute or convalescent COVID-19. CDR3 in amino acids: CASSLVAREGEQYF. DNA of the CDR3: TGTGCCAGCAGCTTAGTCGCCAGGGAAGGAGAGCAGTACTTC. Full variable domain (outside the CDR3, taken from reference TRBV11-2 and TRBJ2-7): EAGVAQSPRYKIIEKRQSVAFWCNPISGHATLYWYQQILGQGPKLLIQFQNNGVVDDSQLPKDRFSAERLKGVDSTLKIQPAKLEDSAVYLCASSLVAREGEQYFGPGTRLTVT.